The clone carrying this T cell receptor (beta chain) occurred many times. Its specificity is not known. The data belong to a study of T cell repertoires in cytomegalovirus infection. Background on the study: Evidence of both CMV infection and a matching HLA type came from public TCR beta signatures. Study-wide findings and caveats: The cumulative frequency of public TCR beta families identified carriers of CMV plus the relevant HLA. HLA-C-restricted CMV-specific TCR beta clonotypes were dominant in the ex vivo response.

From the reads, TCRdb called clonotypes with MiXCR, one entry per CDR3 protein. Here the sample spans about 460,000 distinct CDR3 sequences, approximately 11% being singletons. V lost 6 bases and J lost 0; bases outside the gene matches: 6. CDR3 size: 15 residues. From germline, CDR1 is MNHNS and CDR2 SASEGT. Source material: PBMCs. This sequence originates from a human donor in good health (CMV status not recorded). Some clones in this sample may be carry-over from other donors' samples. The V gene is TRBV6-1, the J gene TRBJ2-3, with 7 bases aligning to TRBD2. The CDR3 sequence: CASSPGLDSTDTQYF. The CDR3 DNA is TGTGCCAGCAGCCCCGGACTAGATAGCACAGATACGCAGTATTTT.